The clone carrying this T cell receptor beta chain was detected a few times. This entry belongs to a study of blood T cell repertoires in COVID-19. Study at large: Sites in the United States, Italy and Spain provided acute and convalescent COVID-19 samples. Sources were T cells, B-cell-depleted T cells, or PBMCs; the material itself was cDNA or gDNA.

Under the authors' procedure: Reference gene primers were amplified, and this amplification served to estimate nucleated cell counts. TCRdb keeps only in-frame clones here, not all; method: immunoSEQ multiplex PCR. V, J and clone size are those of that table, while D and trimming were read from the DNA. The sample holds around 60,000 clones, roughly 90% seen once. The germline CDR1 and CDR2 sequences are LNHDA and SQIVND (reference sequence). V lost 4 bases and J 4 bases, leaving 13 bases between the germline ends. CDR3 size: 14 residues. The V and J genes are TRBV19 and TRBJ1-1; maybe TRBD1 (6 bases). This TCR was recovered from a man aged 55 to 70 with acute or convalescent COVID-19. Sequenced sample: peripheral blood. In DNA, the CDR3 is TGTGCCAGTAGTACAGACAGGTTTTCCACTGAAGCTTTCTTT. Translation: CASSTDRFSTEAFF.